This passage covers 9 T cell receptor beta chains from one sample sequenced in a study of identical twins. TCRdb reprocessed the 5' RACE reads via MiXCR and lists one record per CDR3 protein. The table lists approximately 410,000 distinct CDR3 sequences, 18% of them singletons, with more than 10% in the top ten. The sequencing sample was made of naive T cells sorted from blood. The receptors derive from a man aged 50 to 59 in good health.

In its sample, this clonotype was seen a few times. This sequence joins TRBV7-9 and TRBJ1-1; D unclear. V was shortened by 1 base and J by 5 bases, with 8 bases between the two germline ends. The CDR3 has 13 residues. Germline CDR1 and CDR2: SEHNR and FQNEAQ (reference sequence). This CDR3 is CASSLVVWTEAFF. The CDR3 DNA reads as TGTGCCAGCAGCTTAGTGGTTTGGACTGAAGCTTTCTTT.

This clonotype was seen a handful of times. The chain joins TRBV7-8 to TRBJ2-1, with a weak D call TRBD1 (6 bases). The germline CDR1 and CDR2 sequences are SGHVS and FQNEAQ. The germline V and J ends were trimmed by 5 bases and 0 bases, with 14 bases remaining between them. This CDR3 contains 16 residues. The CDR3 loop reads CASSTWTASSYNEQFF. The CDR3 DNA sequence: TGTGCCAGCAGCACCTGGACAGCGAGCTCCTACAATGAGCAGTTCTTC.

This clonotype was found many times. The chain combines TRBV19 with TRBJ1-1; 8 bases match TRBD1. The germline gives CDR1 LNHDA, CDR2 SQIVND (reference sequence). Germline trimming cut 2 bases from V and 6 bases from J; bases unmatched to any gene: 14. The CDR3 covers 17 residues. The CDR3 nucleotides read TGTGCCAGTAGTATAAGACCGGGACAGGCATTGATCCCTGAAGCTTTCTTT. It codes for CASSIRPGQALIPEAFF.

J is TRBJ1-5 and V is TRBV5-1; D remains unclear. The CDR3 has 14 amino acids. V lost 0 bases and J lost 5, with 9 bases in between. Germline assignment: CDR1 SGHRS and CDR2 YFSETQ. For the CDR3, the DNA is TGCGCCAGCAGCTTGGGCAGCGGCGATCAGCCCCAGCATTTT. Translating it yields CASSLGSGDQPQHF.

In its sample, this clonotype was seen many times. The rearrangement joins TRBV11-3 to TRBJ2-3, with 9 nucleotides matching TRBD1. This CDR3 has 15 amino acids. The ends lost 0 bases at V and 2 bases at J; junction bases unmatched: 0. The V gene's germline CDR1 is SGHNT and CDR2 YENEEA. CDR3 DNA: TGTGCCAGCAGCTTAGAACAGGGGGCCACAGATACGCAGTATTTT. Residues: CASSLEQGATDTQYF.

This clonotype occurred many times. The chain employs TRBV12-3 or TRBV12-4 and TRBJ2-5; weak D call: TRBD2 (5 bases). The CDR3 loop spans 17 amino acids. V gave up 6 bases and J gave up 5 bases, with 25 bases separating them. CDR3 protein: CASSRGEGLDFRETQYF. DNA for the CDR3: TGTGCCAGCAGCCGCGGAGAGGGCTTGGATTTTCGGGAGACCCAGTACTTC.

This clonotype was observed many times. The chain is built from TRBV28 and TRBJ2-7; perhaps TRBD1 as D (5 bases). Germline lookup yields CDR1 MDHEN and CDR2 SYDVKM. V lost 2 bases to trimming and J lost 3 bases, with 11 bases between them. The CDR3 totals 14 residues. CDR3 nucleotide sequence: TGTGCCAGCAGTTTACAGGGAACCCTCTACGAGCAGTACTTC. Amino acids: CASSLQGTLYEQYF.

The V call is TRBV27, the J call TRBJ2-7, with 9 bases identical to TRBD2. In germline, CDR1 is MNHEY, CDR2 SMNVEV (reference sequence). V was pared by 6 bases and J by 0 bases, with 6 bases of the junction left unmatched. This CDR3 spans 15 amino acids. Written as DNA, the CDR3 is TGTGCCAGCAGCAGCCCTAGCGGGGCCTCCTACGAGCAGTACTTC. Translated, it gives CASSSPSGASYEQYF.

The V call is TRBV4-2, the J call TRBJ2-3; D may be TRBD2 (5 bases). The germline CDR1 and CDR2 sequences are LGHNA and YNFKEQ. The CDR3 extends over 15 amino acids. The V gene lost 1 base and the J gene lost 0 bases, with 8 bases spanning the gap. The CDR3 sequence is CASSQAAGSTDTQYF. Here the CDR3 DNA reads TGTGCCAGCAGCCAAGCCGCGGGTAGCACAGATACGCAGTATTTT.